Below are 9 T cell receptor beta chains sequenced from a single sample in a study of beta chain features in type 1 diabetes (dated by TCRdb to about 2018). Study-wide conclusions, independent of this receptor: Type 1 diabetes patients showed a moderate but significant shortening of TCRB CDR3 length in all four CD4+ subsets.

No antigen has been assigned to these receptors. Library preparation used the immunoSEQ multiplex PCR assay. The High Capacity cDNA Reverse Transcription Kit was used to reverse transcribe all of the isolated RNA, meaning that expressed TCRB transcripts were what got sequenced. This immuneACCESS table, as held by TCRdb, lists in-frame sequences with V and J called but not all clones. Of the missing ones, under half trace to an unresolved V gene in checked studies; the others have no known cause. The sample includes about 130,000 clones, with 9% observed a single time. Of the sample, around 0.79% falls within the top ten clones. The sequencing input was central memory CD4+ T cells from blood. Every receptor here comes from a man aged 30-40 years with type 1 diabetes.

The genes are TRBV4-1 and TRBJ2-1; 9 bases map to TRBD2. Germline CDR1 MGHRA, CDR2 YSYEKL. The CDR3 is 16 amino acids. V was pared by 0 bases and J by 8 bases, with 8 bases of the junction left unmatched. CDR3 protein: CASSQDWGGGAHEQFF. DNA for the CDR3: TGCGCCAGCAGCCAAGATTGGGGCGGGGGGGCCCATGAGCAGTTCTTC.

This clone was found a few times. The chain couples TRBV5-1 to TRBJ2-5, with 14 positions matching TRBD2. Trimming took 4 bases from V and 4 from J; bases not matched to a gene: 3. The CDR3 sequence is 15 residues long. Germline values: CDR1 SGHRS, CDR2 YFSETQ. The CDR3 here is CASSDGLAGGETQYF. The CDR3 DNA follows: TGCGCCAGCAGCGACGGACTAGCGGGGGGAGAGACCCAGTACTTC.

A few counts support this clone. The V and J genes are TRBV10-3 and TRBJ1-6, with D perhaps TRBD1 (6 bases). Germline V gives CDR1 ENHRY, CDR2 SYGVKD. Trimming stripped 6 bases from V and 1 base from J, with 7 bases between. This CDR3 is built from 14 residues. The CDR3 coding sequence is TGTGCCATCAGAGGACAGTCCTATAATTCACCCCTCCACTTT. It translates to CAIRGQSYNSPLHF.

J is TRBJ2-5 and V is TRBV7-2; 12 nucleotides align to TRBD2. V was pared by 1 base and J by 2 bases, with 11 bases of the junction left unmatched. CDR3 length: 19 amino acids. Germline V CDR1 and CDR2: SGHTA, FQGNSA. The CDR3 sequence: CASSLVYPSGGADQETQYF. Here the CDR3 DNA reads TGTGCCAGCAGCTTAGTATATCCTAGCGGGGGGGCGGATCAAGAGACCCAGTACTTC.

The chain couples TRBV27 to TRBJ2-7; 8 bases are shared with TRBD1. Germline CDR1 MNHEY, CDR2 SMNVEV (reference sequence). Trimming at V came to 7 bases and at J to 6 bases, leaving 2 bases not matched to a gene. The CDR3 sequence is 11 residues long. The CDR3 nucleotides are TGTGCCAGCAACAGGGGGGTCGAGCAGTACTTC. Protein: CASNRGVEQYF.

This clone turned up a few times. This chain joins TRBV11-2 and TRBJ2-5; possibly TRBD1 for D (6 bases). Per germline, CDR1 SGHAT and CDR2 FQNNGV. The CDR3 is 13 residues long. V shed 3 bases and J shed 5 bases, with 10 bases lying between them. CDR3 nucleotides: TGTGCCAGCAGCTTGGGGGCCCGGGAGACCCAGTACTTC. Encoded protein: CASSLGARETQYF.

The J gene is TRBJ1-6, the V gene TRBV2; a weak D match, TRBD1 (6 bases). V shed 7 bases and J shed 8 bases, with 12 bases lying between them. The CDR3 contains 13 residues. Germline CDR1 reads SNHLY; CDR2 reads FYNNEI. In DNA, the CDR3 is TGTGCCAGCACAGGGGACGGAGATTCACCCCTCCACTTT. It encodes CASTGDGDSPLHF.

The chain recombines TRBV16 with TRBJ1-1; TRBD1 is a possible D gene (5 bases). From germline, CDR1 is KGHSY and CDR2 FQNENV. Trimming pared 0 bases from V and 2 bases from J, leaving 7 bases between. The CDR3 covers 14 residues. The CDR3 DNA reads TGTGCCAGCAGCCAATCGGGGGGAAACACTGAAGCTTTCTTT. It is translated as CASSQSGGNTEAFF.

This clone was detected only a few times. The chain couples TRBV29-1 to TRBJ2-7, with TRBD2 as a possible D gene (6 bases). This CDR3 contains 13 residues. Germline V gives CDR1 SQVTM, CDR2 ANQGSEA. Trimming shortened V by 3 bases and J by 5 bases, and 14 bases separated the two germline ends. The CDR3 coding sequence is TGCAGCGTTGACGTACGGGGGTCCGACGAGCAGTACTTC. Protein: CSVDVRGSDEQYF.